One and the same sample provided the 15 T cell receptor beta chains below, sequenced in a study of blood T cell repertoires in COVID-19. Libraries were prepared by immunoSEQ multiplex PCR; TCRdb keeps only in-frame clonotypes and omits some of them. The repertoire has some 530,000 clones, about 85% of them found once; the top ten carry 6.5% to 8.5%. The sample taken for sequencing was PBMCs or T cells enriched from blood (not recorded which). These receptors were collected from a woman aged 60-75 years who had recovered from COVID-19.

The rearrangement uses TRBV19 and TRBJ2-3; TRBD1 matches at 10 bases. The CDR3 has 15 amino acids. Germline CDR1 and CDR2: LNHDA and SQIVND (reference sequence). The junction had 5 bases not matched to a gene; V was cut back by 5 bases and J by 3 bases. CDR3 protein: CASSVRDRGTDTQYF. Written as DNA, the CDR3 is TGTGCCAGTAGTGTCCGGGACAGGGGAACAGATACGCAGTATTTT.

The chain employs TRBV28 and TRBJ1-6; D gene ambiguous. The germline gives CDR1 MDHEN, CDR2 SYDVKM. The CDR3 is made up of 15 amino acids. V lost 4 bases to trimming and J lost 0 bases, with 7 bases between them. CDR3 protein: CASSSASSYNSPLHF. CDR3 coding DNA: TGTGCCAGCAGTTCAGCGAGCTCCTATAATTCACCCCTCCACTTT.

This clone was seen once. This chain links TRBV4-1 with TRBJ2-1; 12 bases are a match to TRBD2. This CDR3 region has 17 residues. The germline V gene encodes CDR1 MGHRA and CDR2 YSYEKL. Trimming removed 5 bases from V and 8 bases from J; junction bases left unmatched: 13. The chain's CDR3 is CASSYRLAGGLSDEQFF. The CDR3 coding sequence is TGCGCCAGCAGCTATAGGCTAGCGGGGGGGCTTTCGGATGAGCAGTTCTTC.

The rearrangement uses TRBV28 and TRBJ1-3; the D gene is possibly TRBD1 (5 bases). The CDR3 runs to 14 residues. The V end lost 2 bases, the J end lost 4 bases, and 9 bases lay between the germline ends. From germline, CDR1 is MDHEN and CDR2 SYDVKM. This chain's CDR3 is CASSLGGLGNTIYF. CDR3 in DNA: TGTGCCAGCAGTTTAGGGGGGTTAGGAAACACCATATATTTT.

The CDR3 here is CASTPGQGGVTNEKLFF. Here the CDR3 DNA reads TGTGCCAGCACCCCTGGACAGGGGGGTGTGACTAATGAAAAACTGTTTTTT. V is TRBV2 and J is TRBJ1-4; the match to TRBD1 covers 10 bases. The CDR3 spans 17 residues. CDR1 and CDR2 (germline): SNHLY, FYNNEI. J lost 2 bases, V lost 7 bases, and 10 bases had no gene match.

V gene TRBV12-2 combines with J gene TRBJ2-6; the D call in the table, TRBD2, was not verified against the DNA. TRBV12-2 is deemed a pseudogene. This CDR3 region has 17 residues. CDR3 region: CASRGEGRSSGANVLTF. The CDR3 coding sequence is TGTGCAAGTCGGGGGGAGGGCCGGAGCTCTGGGGCCAACGTCCTGACTTTC.

This chain links TRBV25-1 with TRBJ1-4; D unclear. Per germline, CDR1 MGHDK and CDR2 SYGVNS. Deletions cut 5 bases from V and 0 bases from J, with 10 bases between. The CDR3 is 15 amino acids. The CDR3 bases are TGTGCCAGCAGTACGCCGGAGGCAACTAATGAAAAACTGTTTTTT. Translating it yields CASSTPEATNEKLFF.

This sequence joins TRBV5-1 and TRBJ1-3; a weak D match, TRBD1 (6 bases). Germline CDR1 is SGHRS and CDR2 is YFSETQ. Trimming took off 0 bases at V and 4 bases at J, with 14 bases between the two ends. The CDR3 is 16 amino acids. CDR3 in DNA: TGCGCCAGCAGCTTGGGAGGGGGTTCTTACGGAAACACCATATATTTT. It translates to CASSLGGGSYGNTIYF.

This clone came up once. The chain recombines TRBV5-8 with TRBJ2-1, with 9 bases lining up with TRBD1. J gave up 7 bases and V 2 bases, and 7 bases lay outside the gene matches. The CDR3 contains 15 residues. Germline lookup yields CDR1 SGHTS and CDR2 YDEGEE. CDR3 sequence reads: CASSFRVQGANEQFF. The CDR3 DNA is TGTGCCAGCAGCTTTCGAGTACAGGGGGCGAATGAGCAGTTCTTC.

The chain is built from TRBV5-6 and TRBJ1-1, with 8 bases fitting TRBD1. After removal of 0 bases from V and 7 bases from J, the junction contained 8 bases not matched to a gene. Germline V gene lookup returns CDR1 SGHDT and CDR2 YYEEEE. This CDR3 is built from 15 residues. CDR3 coding DNA: TGTGCCAGCAGCTTGGGATGGGGACAGGTCGTTGAAGCTTTCTTT. As protein: CASSLGWGQVVEAFF.

The chain uses TRBV2 and TRBJ2-5; 9 bases are shared with TRBD2. Trimming took 7 bases from V and 3 from J; bases not matched to a gene: 6. CDR3 size: 14 residues. The germline CDR1 and CDR2 sequences are SNHLY and FYNNEI. CDR3 coding DNA: TGTGCCAGCACATTTAGCGGGGGAAAAGAGACCCAGTACTTC. It yields the protein CASTFSGGKETQYF.

The rearrangement links TRBV7-9 to TRBJ1-6; TRBD1 matches 7 bases. This CDR3 has 15 amino acids. V lost 5 bases to trimming and J lost 7 bases; unmatched junction nucleotides: 8. Germline-derived CDR1 and CDR2 are SEHNR and FQNEAQ (reference sequence). The CDR3 nucleotides read TGTGCCAGCAGCGCAGGGGGGAATTTCAATTCACCCCTCCACTTT. Encoded protein: CASSAGGNFNSPLHF.

This clone has only one observation. This rearrangement joins TRBV19 to TRBJ1-5; 8 bases map to TRBD1. Germline V CDR1 and CDR2: LNHDA, SQIVND (reference sequence). Trimming took 7 bases from V and 3 from J; bases not matched to a gene: 8. The CDR3 has 15 residues. CDR3 in DNA: TGTGCCAGTAACCGACAGGGGATCTTCAATCAGCCCCAGCATTTT. Protein product: CASNRQGIFNQPQHF.

The chain joins TRBV24-1 to TRBJ2-2; a possible D gene is TRBD1 (6 bases). The ends were cut back, 4 bases at V and 4 bases at J, with 9 bases in the middle. CDR1 and CDR2 from the germline V gene are KGHDR and SFDVKD. This CDR3 contains 14 residues. The chain's CDR3 is CATSEGRGTGELFF. CDR3 DNA sequence: TGTGCCACCAGTGAAGGCAGGGGCACCGGGGAGCTGTTTTTT.

V gene TRBV5-1 combines with J gene TRBJ1-2; D may be TRBD1 (5 bases). The CDR3 spans 14 residues. V was pared by 7 bases and J by 2 bases, with 15 bases between. Per germline, CDR1 SGHRS and CDR2 YFSETQ. Written as DNA, the CDR3 is TGCGCCAGCCGAACTGGGGCAGTAAACTATGGCTACACCTTC. The encoded protein is CASRTGAVNYGYTF.